This T cell receptor beta chain was sequenced during a study of blood T cell repertoires in COVID-19. In terms of age and location, participants ranged from about 18 to 95 years and lived in about two dozen US areas. Only in-frame clones appear in the TCRdb table, and some are missing; sequencing was by immunoSEQ multiplex PCR. The data contain hundreds of thousands of clones, approximately 90% of them singletons. The junction had 6 bases not matched to a gene; V was cut back by 5 bases and J by 7 bases. The germline CDR1 and CDR2 sequences are MDHEN and SYDVKM. This CDR3 has 15 residues. The sample taken for sequencing was PBMCs or T cells enriched from blood (not recorded which). The genes are TRBV28 and TRBJ1-4, with TRBD1 matching 11 bases. The source of this sequence is a woman aged 60-75 years in a cohort exposed to, infected with or recovered from COVID-19 (not recorded which). The chain's CDR3 is CASSPHGTGGEKLFF. The CDR3 nucleotides read TGTGCCAGCAGTCCACACGGGACAGGGGGTGAAAAACTGTTTTTT.